The 13 T cell receptor beta chains below were found in one sample sequenced in a study of shared clonotypes between healthy human individuals. CD45RO-negative, CCR7-selected cells formed the naive CD8 fraction, which excluded terminally differentiated effector memory CD45RA+ cells. Produced via immunoSEQ multiplex PCR; TCRdb's table is partial and in-frame only. This repertoire shows about 2 million clones, roughly 94% found once; its top ten account for less than 1.5%. Sequencing used naive CD8+ T cells sorted from blood. Receptors originate from a man aged 18 to 30 in good health.

This chain joins TRBV5-6 and TRBJ2-3; 10 nucleotides align to TRBD2. This CDR3 region has 18 residues. Germline trimming cut 3 bases from V and 3 bases from J; bases unmatched to any gene: 13. Germline-derived CDR1 and CDR2 are SGHDT and YYEEEE. The CDR3 reads CASSYLLTLSGRTDTQYF. In DNA form, the CDR3 reads TGTGCCAGCAGCTACCTCCTAACCCTTAGCGGGAGGACAGATACGCAGTATTTT.

The chain uses TRBV4-2 and TRBJ1-4, with a possible D match to TRBD1 (5 bases). Looked up from germline, CDR1 is LGHNA and CDR2 is YNFKEQ. This CDR3 is 16 amino acids long. V lost 3 bases to trimming and J lost 0 bases, with 11 bases between them. CDR3 residues: CASSQTGEATNEKLFF. In DNA form, the CDR3 reads TGTGCCAGCAGCCAGACGGGGGAAGCAACTAATGAAAAACTGTTTTTT.

The J gene is TRBJ2-3, the V gene TRBV9; the D gene is possibly TRBD2 (7 bases). This CDR3 is 15 amino acids long. The ends were cut back, 6 bases at V and 3 bases at J, with 17 bases in the middle. Germline V lookup: CDR1 SGDLS, CDR2 YYNGEE. CDR3 protein: CASTPEGGLTDTQYF. The CDR3 DNA is TGTGCCAGCACCCCTGAGGGGGGGCTGACAGATACGCAGTATTTT.

The chain couples TRBV9 to TRBJ2-6; weak D call: TRBD2 (5 bases). The ends were cut back, 3 bases at V and 0 bases at J, with 7 bases in the middle. CDR3 size: 15 residues. Germline CDR1 reads SGDLS; CDR2 reads YYNGEE. The CDR3 reads CASSGRSSGANVLTF. Written as DNA, the CDR3 is TGTGCCAGCAGCGGGAGGAGCTCTGGGGCCAACGTCCTGACTTTC.

The table lists this clone with a count of one. This sequence joins TRBV7-2 and TRBJ2-7; 13 nucleotides agree with TRBD2. Germline CDR1 SGHTA, CDR2 FQGNSA. Losses at the gene ends were 6 bases for V and 7 bases for J; bases not matched to a gene: 3. CDR3 length equals 13 residues. CDR3 DNA: TGTGCCAGCAGGGGACTAGCGGGATATGAGCAGTACTTC. It yields the protein CASRGLAGYEQYF.

CDR3 amino acids: CASSRGQPKSYGYTF. The CDR3, as DNA: TGTGCCAGCAGTAGGGGACAGCCCAAATCCTATGGCTACACCTTC. The gene calls are TRBV2 and TRBJ1-2; TRBD1 agrees at 7 bases. Losses at the gene ends were 5 bases for V and 4 bases for J; bases not matched to a gene: 10. Germline-derived CDR1 and CDR2 are SNHLY and FYNNEI. The CDR3 has 15 residues.

The V gene is TRBV9, the J gene TRBJ2-3; tentative D call: TRBD1 (5 bases). This CDR3 spans 18 amino acids. Germline assignment: CDR1 SGDLS and CDR2 YYNGEE. Trimming pared 0 bases from V and 1 base from J, leaving 18 bases between. The CDR3 reads CASSVAPSGALGTDTQYF. The CDR3 DNA follows: TGTGCCAGCAGCGTAGCCCCAAGTGGGGCCCTAGGCACAGATACGCAGTATTTT.

In this sample, this clone turned up once. The chain uses TRBV2 and TRBJ2-7; D is unclear. Trimming left V 2 bases short and J 3 bases short, with 8 bases between. The CDR3 has 13 amino acids. Germline CDR1 reads SNHLY; CDR2 reads FYNNEI. The CDR3 loop reads CASSELEYYEQYF. The CDR3 DNA sequence: TGTGCCAGCAGTGAATTGGAATACTACGAGCAGTACTTC.

The rearrangement joins TRBV27 to TRBJ2-7, with 8 bases that match TRBD1. The CDR3 extends over 16 amino acids. Germline-derived CDR1 and CDR2 are MNHEY and SMNVEV (reference sequence). V shed 0 bases and J 0 bases; nucleotides not matched to a gene: 4. CDR3 sequence reads: CASSLSGTGYSYEQYF. Here the CDR3 DNA reads TGTGCCAGCAGTTTATCGGGGACAGGTTACTCCTACGAGCAGTACTTC.

This rearrangement joins TRBV5-6 to TRBJ2-1, with TRBD1 identical over 9 bases. There are 13 residues in the CDR3. Trimming at V came to 7 bases and at J to 9 bases, leaving 8 bases not matched to a gene. The germline gives CDR1 SGHDT, CDR2 YYEEEE. CDR3 sequence (DNA): TGTGCCAGCGCGGGACAGGGCTTCTTTGAGCAGTTCTTC. It codes for CASAGQGFFEQFF.

The chain recombines TRBV28 with TRBJ1-6, with 7 nucleotides matching TRBD1. V lost 3 bases and J lost 11; bases outside the gene matches: 4. This CDR3 spans 13 amino acids. The germline CDR1 and CDR2 sequences are MDHEN and SYDVKM. The CDR3 loop is CASSLDQGAPLHF. CDR3 nucleotides: TGTGCCAGCAGTTTGGATCAGGGGGCACCCCTCCACTTT. Looking up the rest from reference TRBV28 and TRBJ1-6 gives the full variable domain: DVKVTQSSRYLVKRTGEKVFLECVQDMDHENMFWYRQDPGLGLRLIYFSYDVKMKEKGDIPEGYSVSREKKERFSLILESASTNQTSMYLCASSLDQGAPLHFGNGTRLTVT.

This chain joins TRBV5-1 and TRBJ2-5; D is possibly TRBD1 (6 bases). Germline CDR1 and CDR2: SGHRS and YFSETQ. This CDR3 has 13 amino acids. V lost 3 bases, J lost 5 bases, and 11 bases lay in between. CDR3 region: CASSSDSSETQYF. DNA of the CDR3: TGCGCCAGCAGCTCGGACAGTTCGGAGACCCAGTACTTC.

The J gene is TRBJ2-3, the V gene TRBV9, with a tentative D call TRBD1 (6 bases). The germline gives CDR1 SGDLS, CDR2 YYNGEE. With 4 bases removed from V and 10 bases from J, the gap between germline ends came to 13 bases. The CDR3 totals 12 residues. The CDR3 reads CASSSTGLAQYF. For the CDR3, the DNA is TGTGCCAGCAGCTCAACAGGGTTAGCGCAGTATTTT.